This T cell receptor (beta chain) emerged from a study of cytomegalovirus exposure and HLA in healthy donors. To note about this clone: Other nucleotide sequences from this sample produce the same CDR3.

V gave up 6 bases and J gave up 0 bases; unmatched junction bases: 16. The length of the CDR3 is 19 residues. CDR1 and CDR2 (germline): SGHTA, FQGNSA. The primer mix had 60 Vbeta and 13 Jbeta primers. Profiling relied on immunoSEQ multiplex PCR, and the TCRdb table lists in-frame clones only, not all of them. In total, the table holds over 55,000 clones. The TCR was taken from a male donor in good health and CMV-seronegative. This chain links TRBV7-2 with TRBJ2-3, with 9 bases identical to TRBD2. Sequenced: PBMCs. CDR3 bases: TGTGCCAGCAGGGTAGGGTCGACTAGCGGATACCTAAGCACAGATACGCAGTATTTT. It is translated as CASRVGSTSGYLSTDTQYF.